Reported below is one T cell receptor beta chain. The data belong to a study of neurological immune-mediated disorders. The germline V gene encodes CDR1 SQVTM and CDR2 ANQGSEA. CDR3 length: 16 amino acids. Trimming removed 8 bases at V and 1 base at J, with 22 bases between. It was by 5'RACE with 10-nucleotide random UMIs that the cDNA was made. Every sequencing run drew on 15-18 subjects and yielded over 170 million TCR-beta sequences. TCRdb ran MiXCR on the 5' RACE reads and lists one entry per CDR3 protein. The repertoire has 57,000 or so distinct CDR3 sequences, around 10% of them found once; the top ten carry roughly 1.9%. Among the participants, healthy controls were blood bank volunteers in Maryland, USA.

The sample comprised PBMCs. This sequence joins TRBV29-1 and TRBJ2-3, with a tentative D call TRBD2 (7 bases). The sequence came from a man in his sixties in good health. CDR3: CSSGGAGWPGTDTQYF. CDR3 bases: TGCAGCTCTGGGGGGGCGGGGTGGCCCGGCACAGATACGCAGTATTTT.